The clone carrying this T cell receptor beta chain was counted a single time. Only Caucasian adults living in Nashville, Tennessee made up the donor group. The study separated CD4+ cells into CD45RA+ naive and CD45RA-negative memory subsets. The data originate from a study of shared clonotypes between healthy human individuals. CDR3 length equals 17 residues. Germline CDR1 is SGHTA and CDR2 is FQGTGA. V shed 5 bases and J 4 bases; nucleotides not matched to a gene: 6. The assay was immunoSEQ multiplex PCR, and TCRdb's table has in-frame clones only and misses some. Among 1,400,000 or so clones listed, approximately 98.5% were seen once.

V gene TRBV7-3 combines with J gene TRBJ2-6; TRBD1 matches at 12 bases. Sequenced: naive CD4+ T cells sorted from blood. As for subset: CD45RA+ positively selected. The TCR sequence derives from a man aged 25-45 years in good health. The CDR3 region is CASSAGQGALGANVLTF. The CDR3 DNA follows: TGTGCCAGCAGCGCGGGACAGGGGGCGTTGGGGGCCAACGTCCTGACTTTC.